This T cell receptor beta chain derives from a study of CD8+ T cells in alopecia areata. Overall study findings and caveats: In lesional scalp, particularly from alopecia totalis/universalis, clonality was higher than in normal scalp.

Germline assignment: CDR1 MGHDK and CDR2 SYGVNS. CDR3 length equals 12 residues. V lost 2 bases, J lost 3 bases, and 5 bases lay in between. The sequencing template was cDNA reverse transcribed from extracted RNA. Measured with immunoSEQ multiplex PCR; TCRdb has only the in-frame clones, and not every one. The table has 130,000 to 150,000 clones, 62% seen once. In the case of this clone: Its target is unknown. Other DNA variants within this sample encode the same CDR3.

The V and J genes are TRBV25-1 and TRBJ2-7; D is ambiguous. Sample: CD8+ T cells sorted from blood. The sequence was obtained from a human donor in good health. As DNA, the CDR3 is TGTGCCAGCAGTGAAAACCTCTACGAGCAGTACTTC. Residues: CASSENLYEQYF.